Below are 28 T cell receptor beta chains sequenced from a single sample in a study of beta chain features in type 1 diabetes. Of the isolated RNA, all was reverse transcribed, and so the sequenced material was expressed TCRB transcripts. Profiling relied on immunoSEQ multiplex PCR, and the TCRdb table lists in-frame clones only, not all of them. The table has under 150,000 clones, less than 9% seen once. The sample consisted of central memory CD4+ T cells from blood. These receptors were collected from a woman in her thirties in good health.

This clone was observed many times. The V and J genes are TRBV28 and TRBJ1-1; D ambiguous. Germline V gives CDR1 MDHEN, CDR2 SYDVKM. The ends were cut back, 8 bases at V and 2 bases at J, with 9 bases in the middle. This CDR3 spans 12 amino acids. CDR3 coding DNA: TGTGCCAGCGCGACATCCAACACTGAAGCTTTCTTT. Translating gives CASATSNTEAFF.

This clone occurred a few times. The chain carries TRBV27 and TRBJ1-2, with a weak D call TRBD1 (6 bases). Trimming took off 3 bases at V and 3 bases at J, with 11 bases between the two ends. Germline V gene sequence: CDR1 MNHEY, CDR2 SMNVEV (reference sequence). The CDR3 is made up of 14 amino acids. CDR3 bases: TGTGCCAGCAGTTTTAATGGGGGCCACTATGGCTACACCTTC. Residues: CASSFNGGHYGYTF.

The CDR3 loop reads CASSGRRGPSNTGELFF. The CDR3 bases are TGTGCCAGCAGCGGGCGGCGGGGCCCTTCGAACACCGGGGAGCTGTTTTTT. V and J are TRBV5-4 and TRBJ2-2; a possible D gene is TRBD2 (6 bases). Germline CDR1 SGHNT, CDR2 YYREEE (reference sequence). This CDR3 comprises 17 residues. With 4 bases removed from V and 0 bases from J, the gap between germline ends came to 16 bases.

This clone was observed a few times. The genes are TRBV7-9 and TRBJ2-3; D possibly corresponds to TRBD2 (6 bases). The CDR3 sequence is 15 residues long. Germline CDR1 reads SEHNR; CDR2 reads FQNEAQ (reference sequence). The V and J ends lost 3 bases and 1 base respectively, with 11 bases between them. In nucleotides, the CDR3 is TGTGCCAGCAGCTTGCGGGGAGGTGGCACAGATACGCAGTATTTT. Amino acids: CASSLRGGGTDTQYF. The full variable domain, its missing parts supplied by reference TRBV7-9 and TRBJ2-3, is DTGVSQNPRHKITKRGQNVTFRCDPISEHNRLYWYRQTLGQGPEFLTYFQNEAQLEKSRLLSDRFSAERPKGSFSTLEIQRTEQGDSAMYLCASSLRGGGTDTQYFGPGTRLTVL.

The J gene is TRBJ1-5, the V gene TRBV6-5, with D possibly being TRBD1 (5 bases). Germline CDR1 MNHEY, CDR2 SVGAGI. Trimming pared 6 bases from V and 0 bases from J, leaving 12 bases between. The CDR3 spans 15 residues. The CDR3 region is CASRRTPDSNQPQHF. The CDR3 DNA sequence: TGTGCCAGCAGAAGGACACCGGATAGCAATCAGCCCCAGCATTTT.

The V and J genes are TRBV6-1 and TRBJ2-5; no reliable D call. The V gene's germline CDR1 is MNHNS and CDR2 SASEGT. CDR3 length: 13 residues. Trimming cost V 6 bases and J 5 bases, with 13 bases left between them. The CDR3 sequence: CASSRTRTETQYF. CDR3 DNA: TGTGCCAGCAGCAGAACACGTACCGAGACCCAGTACTTC.

This clone was picked up a small number of times. This rearrangement joins TRBV7-3 to TRBJ1-2; 8 bases line up with TRBD1. The CDR3 length is 13 residues. With V trimmed by 3 bases and J by 5 bases, 2 bases remained unmatched. Per germline, CDR1 SGHTA and CDR2 FQGTGA. CDR3 sequence (DNA): TGTGCCAGCAGCTTGACAGGGGAGTATGGCTACACCTTC. Translation gives CASSLTGEYGYTF.

The J gene is TRBJ2-7, the V gene TRBV4-1; TRBD1 matches 9 bases. The V gene's germline CDR1 is MGHRA and CDR2 YSYEKL. The CDR3 spans 16 residues. V dropped 1 base and J dropped 4; count of bases not matched to a gene: 8. CDR3 sequence (DNA): TGCGCCAGCAGCCAAGCCGGTCTGACAGGGGGATACGAGCAGTACTTC. Its protein is CASSQAGLTGGYEQYF.

This clone was seen a few times. CDR3 in DNA: TGTGCCAGCAGTGAATATGGGACAGTGCTGTCCTACGAGCAGTACTTC. Translating gives CASSEYGTVLSYEQYF. The chain has TRBV25-1 and TRBJ2-7, with TRBD1 matching 7 bases. The length of the CDR3 is 16 residues. The germline CDR1 and CDR2 sequences are MGHDK and SYGVNS. The V gene end was trimmed by 0 bases and the J gene end by 1 base; junction bases not matched to a gene: 6.

The chain couples TRBV30 to TRBJ1-5; the D gene is possibly TRBD1 (5 bases). The length of the CDR3 is 13 residues. V shed 4 bases and J shed 5 bases, with 12 bases lying between them. Germline V CDR1 and CDR2: GTSNPN, SVGIG (reference sequence). As DNA, the CDR3 is TGTGCCTGGAATGTACAGGTAGATCAGCCCCAGCATTTT. Residues: CAWNVQVDQPQHF.

Comments on this clone: The junction does not match germline at one end; this may be a read error. The chain recombines TRBV10-3 with TRBJ2-7; no clear D. From germline, CDR1 is ENHRY and CDR2 SYGVKD. This CDR3 has 14 amino acids. The CDR3 nucleotides read TGTGCCATCAGTGAAAGCCAATCCTCCGACGAGCAGTACTTC. Translated: CAISESQSSDEQYF.

There are a few counts of this clone. CDR3: CASSPQREVTGELFF. In DNA form, the CDR3 reads TGCGCCAGCAGCCCCCAGCGGGAGGTTACCGGGGAGCTGTTTTTT. The chain employs TRBV5-1 and TRBJ2-2; the match to TRBD2 covers 9 bases. This CDR3 region has 15 residues. Germline V gene lookup returns CDR1 SGHRS and CDR2 YFSETQ. After removal of 4 bases from V and 5 bases from J, the junction contained 6 bases not matched to a gene.

Here the CDR3 DNA reads TGTGCCAGCAGTTTCGCTAGCGGGAGATCGCAAGAGACCCAGTACTTC. Amino acid sequence: CASSFASGRSQETQYF. The chain combines TRBV28 with TRBJ2-5; TRBD2 agrees at 10 bases. Germline V gene lookup returns CDR1 MDHEN and CDR2 SYDVKM. After removal of 3 bases from V and 2 bases from J, the junction contained 6 bases not matched to a gene. The length of the CDR3 is 16 residues.

This clone came up a few times. This chain links TRBV4-2 with TRBJ2-5, with 8 bases that match TRBD2. CDR1 is LGHNA, CDR2 YNFKEQ, per germline. The CDR3 runs to 16 residues. Germline trimming cut 0 bases from V and 4 bases from J; bases unmatched to any gene: 7. Here the CDR3 DNA reads TGTGCCAGCAGCCAAGAATGGACTAGCTTAAGAGAGACCCAGTACTTC. Its translation is CASSQEWTSLRETQYF.

This clone has at least ten counts. The chain couples TRBV7-2 to TRBJ2-7; a weak D match, TRBD2 (5 bases). From germline, CDR1 is SGHTA and CDR2 FQGNSA. This CDR3 comprises 16 residues. V dropped 2 bases and J dropped 6 bases, with 20 bases sitting between them. CDR3 sequence: CASSLIGTSGWGEQYF. The CDR3 nucleotides are TGTGCCAGCAGCTTAATCGGTACCTCGGGGTGGGGCGAGCAGTACTTC.

V is TRBV7-2 and J is TRBJ2-1; 10 nucleotides match TRBD2. Germline trimming cut 2 bases from V and 9 bases from J; bases unmatched to any gene: 10. This CDR3 is built from 16 residues. Germline V gene data show CDR1 as SGHTA and CDR2 as FQGNSA. The CDR3 loop reads CASSLRGSGRPREQFF. The CDR3 DNA sequence: TGTGCCAGCAGCTTAAGGGGTAGCGGGAGGCCACGTGAGCAGTTCTTC.

In this sample, this clone turned up a few times. The V call is TRBV9, the J call TRBJ2-7; TRBD2 matches 13 bases. Germline CDR1 reads SGDLS; CDR2 reads YYNGEE. Germline trimming cut 3 bases from V and 5 bases from J; bases unmatched to any gene: 5. CDR3 length: 15 amino acids. In DNA form, the CDR3 reads TGTGCCAGCAGCGCCCGACTAGCGGGAGGTGACGAGCAGTACTTC. This encodes CASSARLAGGDEQYF. Based on the CDR3 plus reference TRBV9 and TRBJ2-7, the full variable domain is DSGVTQTPKHLITATGQRVTLRCSPRSGDLSVYWYQQSLDQGLQFLIQYYNGEERAKGNILERFSAQQFPDLHSELNLSSLELGDSALYFCASSARLAGGDEQYFGPGTRLTVT.

The table lists this clone with a few counts. The chain is built from TRBV28 and TRBJ1-2, with TRBD1 as a possible D gene (6 bases). The V gene's germline CDR1 is MDHEN and CDR2 SYDVKM. The CDR3 sequence is 13 residues long. The ends were cut back, 6 bases at V and 2 bases at J, with 10 bases in the middle. CDR3 in amino acids: CASSDTGNYGYTF. CDR3 DNA sequence: TGTGCCAGCAGCGACACAGGGAACTATGGCTACACCTTC.

This clone was observed a handful of times. The gene calls are TRBV18 and TRBJ2-7; TRBD1 matches 7 bases. J was trimmed by 2 bases and V by 3 bases; bases with no gene match: 4. CDR3 length equals 14 residues. Germline values: CDR1 KGHSH, CDR2 LQKENI. The CDR3 loop is CASSPNRGTYEQYF. The CDR3 coding sequence is TGTGCCAGCTCACCGAACAGGGGAACCTACGAGCAGTACTTC.

The chain recombines TRBV30 with TRBJ1-2; D is ambiguous. The CDR3 consists of 12 residues. Trimming removed 0 bases at V and 5 bases at J, with 7 bases between. Germline CDR1 GTSNPN, CDR2 SVGIG (reference sequence). The CDR3 sequence is CAWSVTQYGYTF. CDR3 nucleotides: TGTGCCTGGAGTGTAACGCAGTATGGCTACACCTTC. The full variable domain, in which reference TRBV30 and TRBJ1-2 provide the parts outside the CDR3, is SQTIHQWPATLVQPVGSPLSLECTVEGTSNPNLYWYRQAAGRGLQLLFYSVGIGQISSEVPQNLSASRPQDRQFILSSKKLLLSDSGFYLCAWSVTQYGYTFGSGTRLTVV.

The V call is TRBV18, the J call TRBJ2-7; TRBD1 might be the D (6 bases). Germline V gives CDR1 KGHSH, CDR2 LQKENI. CDR3 length equals 15 residues. Trimming removed 3 bases from V and 0 bases from J, with 12 bases in between. Here the CDR3 reads CASSPDRLYSYEQYF. CDR3 coding DNA: TGTGCCAGCTCACCGGACAGATTATACTCCTACGAGCAGTACTTC.

This clone was found a few times. The chain combines TRBV11-1 with TRBJ2-5, with D perhaps TRBD2 (5 bases). This CDR3 is 17 amino acids long. With 4 bases removed from V and 4 bases from J, the gap between germline ends came to 22 bases. Germline CDR1 SGHAT, CDR2 FQDESV (reference sequence). CDR3 sequence reads: CASSSPLTGNLGETQYF. CDR3 sequence (DNA): TGTGCCAGCAGCTCTCCCCTCACCGGGAACCTCGGAGAGACCCAGTACTTC.

This clone showed up just a few times. The genes are TRBV11-2 and TRBJ2-7; weak D call: TRBD2 (5 bases). Germline V gene lookup returns CDR1 SGHAT and CDR2 FQNNGV. The CDR3 is 15 amino acids. With 2 bases removed from V and 1 base from J, the gap between germline ends came to 12 bases. CDR3 protein: CASSLIAYGSYEQYF. The CDR3 nucleotides are TGTGCCAGCAGCTTAATAGCGTACGGATCCTACGAGCAGTACTTC.

The J gene is TRBJ2-7, the V gene TRBV7-9; 7 nucleotides align to TRBD2. Germline CDR1 SEHNR, CDR2 FQNEAQ (reference sequence). The ends lost 3 bases at V and 6 bases at J; junction bases unmatched: 5. CDR3 length equals 13 residues. In DNA form, the CDR3 reads TGTGCCAGCAGCTTCACGGGAGGTGGCGAGCAGTACTTC. This sequence encodes CASSFTGGGEQYF.

This clone was seen more than once but under ten times. This chain joins TRBV29-1 and TRBJ1-1; possible D gene TRBD1, 6 bases. The CDR3 sequence is 13 residues long. Looked up from germline, CDR1 is SQVTM and CDR2 is ANQGSEA. V was trimmed by 3 bases and J by 8 bases, leaving 16 bases between them. CDR3 DNA: TGCAGCGTTGACCGATTAGAGGACAGAGAAGCTTTCTTT. Translating it yields CSVDRLEDREAFF.

This clone occurred a few times. The CDR3 protein is CASRRTSGSTGELFF. The CDR3, as DNA: TGTGCCAGCAGACGGACTAGCGGGAGCACCGGGGAGCTGTTTTTT. This chain joins TRBV11-2 and TRBJ2-2, with 13 bases lining up with TRBD2. With V trimmed by 6 bases and J by 4 bases, 2 bases remained unmatched. The CDR3 has 15 residues. Germline V gives CDR1 SGHAT, CDR2 FQNNGV.

Turning to this clone: This sample includes further DNA sequences coding for the same CDR3. The chain is built from TRBV6-5 and TRBJ1-1; TRBD1 matches 7 bases. Germline CDR1 MNHEY, CDR2 SVGAGI. This CDR3 contains 14 residues. V shed 4 bases, J shed 1 base, and the junction held 3 bases outside the gene matches. In DNA, the CDR3 is TGTGCCAGCAGTTCTCGGACAGGGAACACTGAAGCTTTCTTT. This encodes CASSSRTGNTEAFF.

V is TRBV7-3 and J is TRBJ2-7; D might be TRBD2 (6 bases). This CDR3 spans 15 amino acids. V lost 4 bases and J 6 bases, leaving 19 bases between the germline ends. Looked up from germline, CDR1 is SGHTA and CDR2 is FQGTGA. The CDR3: CASSSNIRTTAEQYF. In DNA, the CDR3 is TGTGCCAGCAGCTCAAACATAAGGACTACAGCCGAGCAGTACTTC.